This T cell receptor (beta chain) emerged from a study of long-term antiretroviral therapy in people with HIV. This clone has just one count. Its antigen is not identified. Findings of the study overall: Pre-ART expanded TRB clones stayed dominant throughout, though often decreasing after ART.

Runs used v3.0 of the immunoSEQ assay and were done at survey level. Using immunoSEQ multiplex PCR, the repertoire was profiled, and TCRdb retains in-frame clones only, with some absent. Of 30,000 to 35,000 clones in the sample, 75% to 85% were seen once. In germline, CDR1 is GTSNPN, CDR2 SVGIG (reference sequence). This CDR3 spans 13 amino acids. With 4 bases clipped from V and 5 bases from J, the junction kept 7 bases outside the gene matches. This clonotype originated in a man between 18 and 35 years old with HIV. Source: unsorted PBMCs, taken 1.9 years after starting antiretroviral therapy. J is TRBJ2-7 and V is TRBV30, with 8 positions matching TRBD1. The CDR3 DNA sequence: TGTGCCTGGAATACAGGGGGTGGCCACGAGCAGTACTTC. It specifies CAWNTGGGHEQYF.